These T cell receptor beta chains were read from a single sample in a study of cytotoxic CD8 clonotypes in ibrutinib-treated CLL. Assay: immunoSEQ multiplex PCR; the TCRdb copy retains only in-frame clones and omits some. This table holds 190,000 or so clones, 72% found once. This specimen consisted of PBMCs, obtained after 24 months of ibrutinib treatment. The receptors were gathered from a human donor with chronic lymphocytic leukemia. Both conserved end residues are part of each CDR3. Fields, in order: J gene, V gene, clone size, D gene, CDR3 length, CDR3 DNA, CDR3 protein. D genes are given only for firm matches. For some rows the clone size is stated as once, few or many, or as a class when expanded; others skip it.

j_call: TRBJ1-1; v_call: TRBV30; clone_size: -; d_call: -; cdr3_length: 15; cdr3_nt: TGTGCCTGGAACCCGCGACTGACCATGAACACTGAAGCTTTCTTT; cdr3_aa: CAWNPRLTMNTEAFF
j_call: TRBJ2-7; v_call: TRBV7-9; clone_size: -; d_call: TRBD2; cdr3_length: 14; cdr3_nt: TGTGCCAGCAGCTCGGGACTAGCGAAGGGCGAGCAGTACTTC; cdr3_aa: CASSSGLAKGEQYF
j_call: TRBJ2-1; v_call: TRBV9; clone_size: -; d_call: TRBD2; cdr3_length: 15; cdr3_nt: TGTGCCAGCAGCGTAGGACTAGCAGCCCACAATGAGCAGTTCTTC; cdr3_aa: CASSVGLAAHNEQFF
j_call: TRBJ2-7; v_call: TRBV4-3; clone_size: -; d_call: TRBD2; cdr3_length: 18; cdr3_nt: TGCGCCAGCAGCCAAGAGGGACTAGCGGGAGGAATTGTGTACGAGCAGTACTTC; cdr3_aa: CASSQEGLAGGIVYEQYF
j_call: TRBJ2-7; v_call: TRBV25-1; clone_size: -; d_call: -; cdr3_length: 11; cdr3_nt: TGTGCCAGCAGTGACGCAATCAACCACAGATTC; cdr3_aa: CASSDAINHRF
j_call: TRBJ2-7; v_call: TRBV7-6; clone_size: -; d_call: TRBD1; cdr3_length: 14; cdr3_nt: TGTGCCAGCAGTCTCGGGACAGGGGCCTACGAGCAGTACTTC; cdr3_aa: CASSLGTGAYEQYF
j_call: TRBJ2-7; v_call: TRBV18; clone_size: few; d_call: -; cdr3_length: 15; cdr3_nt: TGTGCCAGCTCGCGAGACAGGAGCCTCTCCTACGAGCAGTACTTC; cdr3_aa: CASSRDRSLSYEQYF
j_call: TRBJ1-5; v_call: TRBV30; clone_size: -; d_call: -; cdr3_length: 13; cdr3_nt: TGTGCCTGGAGTGTAATCGGTGCCGGGGCCCAGCATTTT; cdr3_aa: CAWSVIGAGAQHF
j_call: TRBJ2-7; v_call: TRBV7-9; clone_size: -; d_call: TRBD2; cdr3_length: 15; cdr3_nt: TGTGCCAGCAGCTTAGTTCCGGGAGGGCCCAACGAGCAGTACTTC; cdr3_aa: CASSLVPGGPNEQYF
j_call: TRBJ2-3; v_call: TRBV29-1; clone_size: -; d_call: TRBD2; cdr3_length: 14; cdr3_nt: TGCAGCGTTTGGACTAGCCGAAAACCGGATACGCAGTATTTT; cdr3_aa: CSVWTSRKPDTQYF
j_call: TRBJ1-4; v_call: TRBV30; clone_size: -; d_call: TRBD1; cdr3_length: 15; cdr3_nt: TGTGCCTGGAGTAATACAGGGGGCACTAATGAAAAACTGTTTTTT; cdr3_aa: CAWSNTGGTNEKLFF
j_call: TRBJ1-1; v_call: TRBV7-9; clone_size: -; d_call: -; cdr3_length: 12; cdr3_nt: TGTGCCAGCAGTCCTCTAGGGACTGAAGCTTTCTTT; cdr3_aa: CASSPLGTEAFF
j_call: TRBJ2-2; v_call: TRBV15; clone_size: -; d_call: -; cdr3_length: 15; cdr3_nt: TGTGCCACCAGCAGAATGCGAACGGGCACCGGGGAGCTGTTTTTT; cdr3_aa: CATSRMRTGTGELFF
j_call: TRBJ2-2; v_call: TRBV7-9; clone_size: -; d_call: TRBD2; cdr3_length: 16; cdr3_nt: TGTGCCAGCAGCTACCCGACTAGCGGGAGTGGCGGGGAGCTGTTTTTT; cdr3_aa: CASSYPTSGSGGELFF
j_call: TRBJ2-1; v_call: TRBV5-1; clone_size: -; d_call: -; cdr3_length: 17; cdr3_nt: TGCGCCAGCAGCTTTTTGGTTGACGAGACAGTTCAGTTCGAGCAGTTCTTC; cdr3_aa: CASSFLVDETVQFEQFF
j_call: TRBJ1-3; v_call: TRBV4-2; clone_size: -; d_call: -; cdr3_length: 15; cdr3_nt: TGTGCCAGCAGCCAAGAAGGGCGCTCTGGAAACACCATATATTTT; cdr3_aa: CASSQEGRSGNTIYF
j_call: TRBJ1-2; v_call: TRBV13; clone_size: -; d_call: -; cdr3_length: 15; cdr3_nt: TGTGCCAGCAGCTTAGTGAAGGGGGCTAACTATGGCTACACCTTC; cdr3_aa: CASSLVKGANYGYTF